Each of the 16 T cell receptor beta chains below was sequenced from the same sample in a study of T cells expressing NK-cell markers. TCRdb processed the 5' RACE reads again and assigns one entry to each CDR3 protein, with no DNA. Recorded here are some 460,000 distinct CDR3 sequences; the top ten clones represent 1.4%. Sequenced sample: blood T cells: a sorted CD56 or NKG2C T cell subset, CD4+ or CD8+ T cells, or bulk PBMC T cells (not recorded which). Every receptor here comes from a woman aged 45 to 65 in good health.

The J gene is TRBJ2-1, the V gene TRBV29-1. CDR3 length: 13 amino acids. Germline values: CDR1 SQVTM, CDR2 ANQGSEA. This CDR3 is CSSSGSSYNEQFF.

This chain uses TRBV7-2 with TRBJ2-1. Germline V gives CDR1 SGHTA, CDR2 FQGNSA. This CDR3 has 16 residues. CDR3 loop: CASSLVPRRSYNEQFF.

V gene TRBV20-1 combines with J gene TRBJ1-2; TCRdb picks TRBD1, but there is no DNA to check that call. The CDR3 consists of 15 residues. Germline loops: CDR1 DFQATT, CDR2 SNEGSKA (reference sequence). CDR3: CSANPTQGADYGYTF.

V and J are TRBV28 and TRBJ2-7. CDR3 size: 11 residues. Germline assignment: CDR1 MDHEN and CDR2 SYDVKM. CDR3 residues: CASSSRYEQYF. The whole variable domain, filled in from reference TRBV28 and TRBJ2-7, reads DVKVTQSSRYLVKRTGEKVFLECVQDMDHENMFWYRQDPGLGLRLIYFSYDVKMKEKGDIPEGYSVSREKKERFSLILESASTNQTSMYLCASSSRYEQYFGPGTRLTVT.

CDR3 region: CATLGSGLNEQFF. V gene TRBV24-1 combines with J gene TRBJ2-1; TCRdb reports TRBD2, a call that lacks DNA to check it against. CDR3 size: 13 residues. The germline V gene encodes CDR1 KGHDR and CDR2 SFDVKD.

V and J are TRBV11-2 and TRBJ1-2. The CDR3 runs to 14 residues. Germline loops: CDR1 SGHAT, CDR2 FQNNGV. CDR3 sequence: CASSSVQDNYGYTF.

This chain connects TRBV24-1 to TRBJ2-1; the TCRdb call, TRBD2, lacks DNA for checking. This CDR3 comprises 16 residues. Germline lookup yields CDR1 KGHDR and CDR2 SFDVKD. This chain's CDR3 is CATSATGTVSYNEQFF.

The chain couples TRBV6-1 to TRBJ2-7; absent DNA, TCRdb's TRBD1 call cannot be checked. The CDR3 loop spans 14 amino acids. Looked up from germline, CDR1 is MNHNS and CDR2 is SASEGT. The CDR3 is CASNTAGGRYEQYF.

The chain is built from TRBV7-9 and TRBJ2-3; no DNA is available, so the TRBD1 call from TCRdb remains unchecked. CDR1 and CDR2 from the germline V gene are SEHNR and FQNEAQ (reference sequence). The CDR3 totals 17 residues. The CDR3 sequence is CASTKSPTGGILHTQYF.

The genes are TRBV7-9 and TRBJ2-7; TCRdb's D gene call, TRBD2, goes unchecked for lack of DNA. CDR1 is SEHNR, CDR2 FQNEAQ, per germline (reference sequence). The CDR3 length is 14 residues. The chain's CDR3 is CASSFRGLSGEQYF. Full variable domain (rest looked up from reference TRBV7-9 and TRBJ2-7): DTGVSQNPRHKITKRGQNVTFRCDPISEHNRLYWYRQTLGQGPEFLTYFQNEAQLEKSRLLSDRFSAERPKGSFSTLEIQRTEQGDSAMYLCASSFRGLSGEQYFGPGTRLTVT.

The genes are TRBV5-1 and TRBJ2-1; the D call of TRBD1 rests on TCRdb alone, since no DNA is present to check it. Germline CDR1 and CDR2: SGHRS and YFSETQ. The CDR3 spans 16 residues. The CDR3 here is CASSLEGTGGNNEQFF.

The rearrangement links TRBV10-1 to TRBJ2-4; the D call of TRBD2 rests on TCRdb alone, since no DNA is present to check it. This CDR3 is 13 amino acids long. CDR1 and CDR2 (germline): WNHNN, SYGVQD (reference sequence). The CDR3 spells CAILGSSFSIQYF.

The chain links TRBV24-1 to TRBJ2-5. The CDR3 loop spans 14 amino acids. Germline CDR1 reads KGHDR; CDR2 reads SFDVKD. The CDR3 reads CATSVAVPQETQYF.

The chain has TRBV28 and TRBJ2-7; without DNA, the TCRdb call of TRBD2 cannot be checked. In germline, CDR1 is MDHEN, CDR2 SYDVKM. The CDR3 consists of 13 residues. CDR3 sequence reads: CASGSSGPYEQYF.

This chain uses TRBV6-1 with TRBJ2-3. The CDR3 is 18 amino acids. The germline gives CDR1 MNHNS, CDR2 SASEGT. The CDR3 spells CASSEKPRGVTSTDTQYF.

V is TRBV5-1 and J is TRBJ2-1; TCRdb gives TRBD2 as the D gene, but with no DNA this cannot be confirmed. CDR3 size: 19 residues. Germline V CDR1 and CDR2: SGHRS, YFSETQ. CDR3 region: CASSLATGLAPSSSNEQFF.